These 2 T cell receptor beta chains were all obtained from the same sample, sequenced in a study of blood T cell repertoires in COVID-19. Method: immunoSEQ multiplex PCR; TCRdb's copy keeps in-frame clones and lacks some. The sample lists 130,000 or so clones, approximately 84% occurring once. The sample was peripheral blood. These receptors all come from a woman aged 45-59 years who had recovered from COVID-19.

The chain joins TRBV2 to TRBJ2-4; D perhaps matches TRBD1 (6 bases). V dropped 1 base and J dropped 2 bases, with 9 bases sitting between them. This CDR3 is built from 15 residues. CDR1 SNHLY and CDR2 FYNNEI come from the germline V gene. The DNA for the CDR3 is TGTGCCAGCAGTGAAGAGAGGGGGACCAAAAACATTCAGTACTTC. Translated, it gives CASSEERGTKNIQYF.

The chain links TRBV19 to TRBJ2-4, with 9 bases identical to TRBD1. Germline lookup yields CDR1 LNHDA and CDR2 SQIVND (reference sequence). V shed 5 bases, J shed 12 bases, and the junction held 11 bases outside the gene matches. This CDR3 comprises 14 residues. DNA of the CDR3: TGTGCCAGTAGTCCCGGGACAGGGTTTTTATCTCAGTACTTC. Amino acids: CASSPGTGFLSQYF.